This passage covers 5 T cell receptor beta chains from one sample sequenced in a study of control samples from healthy donors and cancer patients. The table came from immunoSEQ multiplex PCR; TCRdb's copy has only in-frame clones and leaves some out. This sample has around 110,000 clones, with around nine tenths found just once. The source material was blood. These receptors were obtained from a woman between 70 and 85 years old in good health.

Only a few counts were recorded for this clone. This sequence joins TRBV9 and TRBJ2-6; no clear D gene. This CDR3 has 16 residues. With 4 bases removed from V and 1 base from J, the gap between germline ends came to 12 bases. Germline V CDR1 and CDR2: SGDLS, YYNGEE. CDR3: CASSPLIGSGANVLTF. For the CDR3, the DNA is TGTGCCAGCAGCCCGTTGATCGGGTCTGGGGCCAACGTCCTGACTTTC.

The rearrangement joins TRBV6-5 to TRBJ1-2; D remains unclear. V lost 10 bases, J lost 8 bases, and 23 bases lay in between. Germline CDR1 is MNHEY and CDR2 is SVGAGI. The CDR3 loop spans 14 amino acids. The CDR3 reads CATIPSGSDGGYTF. The CDR3 DNA follows: TGTGCCACCATTCCTTCGGGAAGTGACGGGGGCTACACCTTC.

This clone showed up just once. The CDR3: CASSYFAGTYGYTF. The CDR3, as DNA: TGTGCCAGCAGTTATTTTGCAGGGACTTATGGCTACACCTTC. The chain links TRBV6-5 to TRBJ1-2, with D perhaps TRBD1 (5 bases). Germline CDR1 is MNHEY and CDR2 is SVGAGI. CDR3 length: 14 residues. V was shortened by 3 bases and J by 5 bases, with 13 bases between the two germline ends.

The chain has TRBV20-1 and TRBJ2-5; no clear D. CDR3 size: 11 residues. V lost 5 bases and J 4 bases, leaving 8 bases between the germline ends. CDR1 and CDR2 from the germline V gene are DFQATT and SNEGSKA (reference sequence). The CDR3 loop reads CSASLGETQYF. The CDR3 DNA reads as TGCAGTGCTTCCCTAGGAGAGACCCAGTACTTC.

V is TRBV5-4 and J is TRBJ2-5; possible D gene TRBD1, 5 bases. Germline assignment: CDR1 SGHNT and CDR2 YYREEE (reference sequence). V was pared by 4 bases and J by 5 bases, with 12 bases between. The CDR3 is 13 amino acids. The CDR3 DNA reads TGTGCCAGCAGCCATCCACAGGCGGAGACCCAGTACTTC. Translation gives CASSHPQAETQYF.